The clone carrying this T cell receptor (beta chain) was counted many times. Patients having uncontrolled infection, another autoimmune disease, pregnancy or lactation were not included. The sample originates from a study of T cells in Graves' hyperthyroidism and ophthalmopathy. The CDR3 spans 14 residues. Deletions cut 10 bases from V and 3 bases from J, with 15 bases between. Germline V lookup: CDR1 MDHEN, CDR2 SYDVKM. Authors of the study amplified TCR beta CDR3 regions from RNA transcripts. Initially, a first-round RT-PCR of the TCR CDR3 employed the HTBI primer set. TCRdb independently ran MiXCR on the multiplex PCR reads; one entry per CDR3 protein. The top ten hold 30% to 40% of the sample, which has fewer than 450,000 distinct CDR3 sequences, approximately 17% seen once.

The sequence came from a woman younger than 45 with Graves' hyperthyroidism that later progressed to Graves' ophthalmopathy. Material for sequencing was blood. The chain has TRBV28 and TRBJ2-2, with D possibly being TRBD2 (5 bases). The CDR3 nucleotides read TGTGCCACAGAAAACCGGGGTTACACCGGGGAGCTGTTTTTT. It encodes CATENRGYTGELFF.